The clone carrying this T cell receptor beta chain has ten or more counts. No antigen is known for it. This record belongs to a study of human T cells and chemical hapten exposure. The overall study: Upper inner arm skin measuring approximately 2 cm by approximately 2 cm received 2% DPC for sensitization. Upper-back patch tests with 0.01% DPC were read at 6 days.

Time point indicated: pre-sensitization, week 0. Documented treatment: therapeutic diphenylcyclopropenone sensitization with weekly scalp DPC. A single record per CDR3 protein comes from TCRdb applying MiXCR to the RACE reads. The profile shows about 80,000 distinct CDR3 sequences, about 15% of them singletons. The CDR3 contains 13 residues. V lost 1 base and J lost 5, with 11 bases in between. Germline assignment: CDR1 SQVTM and CDR2 ANQGSEA. Overall study results and limits: The number of TCRs above 1 in 1000 frequency did not change after DPC sensitization.

The sequence came from a woman in her fifties or sixties with alopecia areata. Some clones in this sample may be carry-over from other donors' samples. Sequencing was performed on whole blood, taken in connection with sensitization to the hapten diphenylcyclopropenone (DPC). The chain recombines TRBV29-1 with TRBJ2-5; no definite D call. This CDR3 reads CSVEANRRETQYF. CDR3 bases: TGCAGCGTTGAAGCCAACCGGCGGGAGACCCAGTACTTC.